This T cell receptor beta chain was observed in a study of blood T cell repertoires in COVID-19. In the study overall: Specimens from acute and convalescent COVID-19 originated in the United States, Italy and Spain.

Germline trimming cut 3 bases from V and 2 bases from J; bases unmatched to any gene: 6. Germline CDR1 is SGHAT and CDR2 is FQDESV (reference sequence). The CDR3 loop spans 16 amino acids. Clones were sequenced by immunoSEQ multiplex PCR, and TCRdb holds only the in-frame ones, with some missing. The sample comprises under 300,000 clones, 88% of which are singletons, and 3% rests with the top ten. The clonotype comes from a woman in her 50s who had recovered from COVID-19. The V call is TRBV11-1, the J call TRBJ2-3; 9 nucleotides match TRBD1. Sequencing input: PBMCs or T cells enriched from blood (not recorded which). The CDR3 is CASSFSDRGFTDTQYF. CDR3 DNA: TGTGCCAGCAGCTTCTCCGACAGGGGGTTCACAGATACGCAGTATTTT.